This TCR beta chain was identified during a study of T cell responses to AZD1222 COVID-19 vaccine. TCRdb's copy holds only in-frame clones and misses some; the assay was immunoSEQ multiplex PCR. The sample has 150,000 to 200,000 clones, 85% to 95% seen once. Germline V gene lookup returns CDR1 GTSNPN and CDR2 SVGIG (reference sequence). V lost 0 bases to trimming and J lost 2 bases, with 11 bases between them. CDR3 length: 15 residues. The chain is built from TRBV30 and TRBJ1-5, with D perhaps matching TRBD1 (6 bases). This material consisted of peripheral blood, taken on day 0 of AZD1222 vaccination. The clonotype was recovered from an adult in good health. The CDR3 nucleotides are TGTGCCTGGAGTGTACAACAGGGAGGCAATCAGCCCCAGCATTTT. It specifies CAWSVQQGGNQPQHF.